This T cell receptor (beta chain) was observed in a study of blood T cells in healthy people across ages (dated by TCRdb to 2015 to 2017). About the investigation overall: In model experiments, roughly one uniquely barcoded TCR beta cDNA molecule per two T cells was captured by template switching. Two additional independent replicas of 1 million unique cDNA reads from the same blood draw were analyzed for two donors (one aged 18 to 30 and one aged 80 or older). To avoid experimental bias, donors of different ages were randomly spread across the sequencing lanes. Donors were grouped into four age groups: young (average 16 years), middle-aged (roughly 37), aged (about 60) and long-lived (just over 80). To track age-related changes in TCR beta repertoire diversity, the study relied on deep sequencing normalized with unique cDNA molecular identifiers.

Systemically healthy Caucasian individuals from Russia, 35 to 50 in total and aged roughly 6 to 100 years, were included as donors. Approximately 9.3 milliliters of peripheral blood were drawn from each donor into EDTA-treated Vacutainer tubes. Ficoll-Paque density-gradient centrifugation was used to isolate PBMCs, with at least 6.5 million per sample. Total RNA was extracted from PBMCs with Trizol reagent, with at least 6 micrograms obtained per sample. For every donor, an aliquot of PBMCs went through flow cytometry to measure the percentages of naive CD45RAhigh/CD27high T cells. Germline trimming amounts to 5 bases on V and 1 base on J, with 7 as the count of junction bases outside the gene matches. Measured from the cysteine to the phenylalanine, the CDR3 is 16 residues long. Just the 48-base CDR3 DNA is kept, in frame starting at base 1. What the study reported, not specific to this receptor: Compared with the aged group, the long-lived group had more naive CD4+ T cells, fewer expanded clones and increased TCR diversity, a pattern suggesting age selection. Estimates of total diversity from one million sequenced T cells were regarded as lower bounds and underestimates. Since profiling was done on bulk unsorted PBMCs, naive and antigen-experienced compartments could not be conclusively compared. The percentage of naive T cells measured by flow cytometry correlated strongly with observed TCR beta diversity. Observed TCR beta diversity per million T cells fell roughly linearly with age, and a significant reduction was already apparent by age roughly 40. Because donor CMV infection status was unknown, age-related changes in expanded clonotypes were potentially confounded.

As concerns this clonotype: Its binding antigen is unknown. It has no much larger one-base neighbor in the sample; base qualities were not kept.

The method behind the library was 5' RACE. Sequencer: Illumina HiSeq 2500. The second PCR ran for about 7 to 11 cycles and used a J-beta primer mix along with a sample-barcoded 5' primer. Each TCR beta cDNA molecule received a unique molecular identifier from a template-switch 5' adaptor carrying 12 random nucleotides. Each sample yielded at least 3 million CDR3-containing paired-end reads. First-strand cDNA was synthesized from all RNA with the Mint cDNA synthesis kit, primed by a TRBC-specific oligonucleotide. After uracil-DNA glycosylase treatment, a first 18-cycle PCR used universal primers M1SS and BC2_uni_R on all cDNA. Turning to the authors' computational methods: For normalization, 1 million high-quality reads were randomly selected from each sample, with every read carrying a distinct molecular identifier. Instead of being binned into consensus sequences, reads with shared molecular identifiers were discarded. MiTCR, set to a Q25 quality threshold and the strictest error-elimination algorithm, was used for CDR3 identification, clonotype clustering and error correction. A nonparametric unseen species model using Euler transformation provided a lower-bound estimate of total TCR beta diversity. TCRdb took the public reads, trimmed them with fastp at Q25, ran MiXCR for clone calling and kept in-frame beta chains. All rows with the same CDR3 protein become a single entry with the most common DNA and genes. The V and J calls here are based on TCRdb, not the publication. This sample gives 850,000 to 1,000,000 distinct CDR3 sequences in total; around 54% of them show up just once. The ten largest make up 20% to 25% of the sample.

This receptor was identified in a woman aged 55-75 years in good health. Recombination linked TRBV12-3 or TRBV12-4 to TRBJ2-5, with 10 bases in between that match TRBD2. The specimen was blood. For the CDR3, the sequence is CASSPVGLAAQETQYF. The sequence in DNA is TGTGCCAGCAGTCCCGTTGGACTAGCGGCCCAAGAGACCCAGTACTTC.